This T cell receptor beta chain was obtained from a study of blood T cell repertoires in COVID-19. About the study: Samples representing acute and convalescent COVID-19 were sourced from the United States, Italy and Spain. The analysed material was cDNA or gDNA that came from T cells, B-cell-depleted T cells, or PBMCs.

The CDR3 covers 14 residues. Germline V gives CDR1 MNHEY, CDR2 SVGAGI. V dropped 7 bases and J dropped 3; count of bases not matched to a gene: 6. As processed by the authors: Estimates of nucleated cell counts were drawn from the amplification of reference gene primers. Some clones are missing from TCRdb's copy, which holds only in-frame ones; the method was immunoSEQ multiplex PCR. V and J calls plus clone size are reproduced from that table; the DNA served to infer D and trimming. Among 300,000 or so clones listed, about nine tenths were seen once. The chain links TRBV6-5 to TRBJ1-1, with 9 bases matching TRBD1. This sequence was found in a woman aged 40-49 years with acute or convalescent COVID-19. Source material: peripheral blood. CDR3 bases: TGTGCCAGCACCAAGGACAGGGGCCACACTGAAGCTTTCTTT. It translates to CASTKDRGHTEAFF.